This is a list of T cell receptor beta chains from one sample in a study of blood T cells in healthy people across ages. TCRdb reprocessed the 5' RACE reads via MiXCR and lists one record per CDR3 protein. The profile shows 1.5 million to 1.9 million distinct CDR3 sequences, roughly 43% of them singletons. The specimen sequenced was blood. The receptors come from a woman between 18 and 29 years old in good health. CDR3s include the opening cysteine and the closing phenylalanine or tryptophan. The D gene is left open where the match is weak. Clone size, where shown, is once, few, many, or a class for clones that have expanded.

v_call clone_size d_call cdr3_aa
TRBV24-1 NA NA CTTSDVSSADTYNEQFF
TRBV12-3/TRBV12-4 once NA CASKQGNNEQFF
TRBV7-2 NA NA CASSSRLVQETQYF
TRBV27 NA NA CASSLLGGGPLHF
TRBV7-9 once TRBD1 CASSLVLTGVGQPQHF
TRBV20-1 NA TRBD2 CSAIVGGGREETQYF
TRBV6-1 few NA CASSEVRLTQYF
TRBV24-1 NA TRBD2 CATSQSSGSTTQYF
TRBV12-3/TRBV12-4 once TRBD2 CASSRLADSQETKYF
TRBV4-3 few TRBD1 CASSQDPQGRGLGYTF
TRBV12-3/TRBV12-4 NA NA CASSTTVNNQPQHF
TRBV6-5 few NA CASRPDWISYEQYF
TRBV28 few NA CASSFLTGIYEQYF
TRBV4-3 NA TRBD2 CASSQDLRGLAGTNEQFF
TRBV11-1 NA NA CASRGTERRQNTEAFF
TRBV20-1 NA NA CSASKPIDEQYF
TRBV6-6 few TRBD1 CASRAGTGVYEQYF
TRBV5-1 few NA CASSLGGRPSSYEQYF
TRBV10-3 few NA CAISERIYEQYF
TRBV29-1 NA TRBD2 CSVEGQRREPYNEQFF
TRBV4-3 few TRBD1 CASSLDTGGYGYTF
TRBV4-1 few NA CASSVGGNSPLHF
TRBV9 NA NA CASSVGVGFGELFF
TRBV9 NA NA CASSTPRSGANVLTF
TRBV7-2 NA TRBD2 CASSLETSGSKQFF
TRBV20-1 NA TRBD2 CSASILAGGKTQYF
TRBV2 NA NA CASSIGGRPNTEAFF
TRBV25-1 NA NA CASSDWAREAFF
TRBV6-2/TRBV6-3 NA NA CASRNFPWTVISYEQYF
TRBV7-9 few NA CASSLAYGQHYGYTF
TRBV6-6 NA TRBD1 CASRIGQERADTQYF
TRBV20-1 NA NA CSASRMVVGTQYF
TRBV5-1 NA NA CASSGRTELTNGNEQFF
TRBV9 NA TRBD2 CASSVQASGSYFEQFF
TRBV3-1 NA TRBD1 CASSSGTGTSPPHF
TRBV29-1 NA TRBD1 CSVSGQGTGELFF
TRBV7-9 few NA CANRTVNTEAFF
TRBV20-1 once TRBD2 CSAALAEHHEQYF
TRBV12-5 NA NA CASGLGAAPTDTQYF
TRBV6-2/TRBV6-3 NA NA CASSFLAIGEQFF
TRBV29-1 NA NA CSVSEYYGYTF
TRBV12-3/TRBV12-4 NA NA CATYPGQRVYEQYF
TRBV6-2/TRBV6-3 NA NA CASRGDSPKGEAFF
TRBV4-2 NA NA CASSQVYPRAYNEQFF
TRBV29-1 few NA CSVRGFVTEAFF
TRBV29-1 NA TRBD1 CSAGGNANEKLFF